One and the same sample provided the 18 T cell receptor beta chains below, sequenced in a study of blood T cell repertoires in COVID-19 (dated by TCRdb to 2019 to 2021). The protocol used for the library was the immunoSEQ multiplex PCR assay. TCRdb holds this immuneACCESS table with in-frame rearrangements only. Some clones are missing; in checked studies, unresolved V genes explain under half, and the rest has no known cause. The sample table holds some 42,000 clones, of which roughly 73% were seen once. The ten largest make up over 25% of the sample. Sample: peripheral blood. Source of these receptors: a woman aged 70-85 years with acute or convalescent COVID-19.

The CDR3: CASSGLAGATNEKLFF. CDR3 sequence (DNA): TGCGCCAGCAGTGGGTTGGCGGGGGCAACTAATGAAAAACTGTTTTTT. This chain joins TRBV5-1 and TRBJ1-4; tentative D call: TRBD1 (5 bases). Germline V lookup: CDR1 SGHRS, CDR2 YFSETQ. The CDR3 totals 16 residues. The V gene lost 5 bases and the J gene lost 0 bases, with 14 bases spanning the gap.

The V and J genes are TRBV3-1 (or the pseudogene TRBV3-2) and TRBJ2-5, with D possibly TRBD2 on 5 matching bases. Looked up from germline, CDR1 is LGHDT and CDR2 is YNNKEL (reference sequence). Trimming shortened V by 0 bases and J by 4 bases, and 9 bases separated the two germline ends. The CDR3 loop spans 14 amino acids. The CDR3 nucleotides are TGTGCCAGCAGCCAAGATACGCGGGCAGAGACCCAGTACTTC. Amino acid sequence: CASSQDTRAETQYF.

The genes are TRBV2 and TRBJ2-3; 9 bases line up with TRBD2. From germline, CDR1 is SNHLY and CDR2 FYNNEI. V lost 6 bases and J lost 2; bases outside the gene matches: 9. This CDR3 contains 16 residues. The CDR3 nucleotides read TGTGCCAGCAGGGATAGAGCGGGAGGATACACAGATACGCAGTATTTT. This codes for CASRDRAGGYTDTQYF.

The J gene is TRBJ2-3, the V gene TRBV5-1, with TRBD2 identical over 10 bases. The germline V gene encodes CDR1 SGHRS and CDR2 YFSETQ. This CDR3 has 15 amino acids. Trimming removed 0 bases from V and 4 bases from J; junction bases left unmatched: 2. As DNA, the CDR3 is TGCGCCAGCAGCTTGGGAGCGGGAGGGCCAGATACGCAGTATTTT. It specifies CASSLGAGGPDTQYF.

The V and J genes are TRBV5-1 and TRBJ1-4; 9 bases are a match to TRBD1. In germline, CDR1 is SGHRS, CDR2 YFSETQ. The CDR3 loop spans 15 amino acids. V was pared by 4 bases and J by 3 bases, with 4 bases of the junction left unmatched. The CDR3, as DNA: TGCGCCAGCAGCCGGGACAGGGCCCCTAATGAAAAACTGTTTTTT. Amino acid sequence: CASSRDRAPNEKLFF.

The CDR3 DNA is TGTGCCAGTCGAGGATTAAACCAGGGTACTAGCAATCAGCCCCAGCATTTT. Encoded protein: CASRGLNQGTSNQPQHF. This chain connects TRBV19 to TRBJ1-5, with D tentatively TRBD1 (5 bases). The length of the CDR3 is 17 residues. V gave up 8 bases and J gave up 0 bases, with 20 bases separating them. CDR1 is LNHDA, CDR2 SQIVND, per germline (reference sequence).

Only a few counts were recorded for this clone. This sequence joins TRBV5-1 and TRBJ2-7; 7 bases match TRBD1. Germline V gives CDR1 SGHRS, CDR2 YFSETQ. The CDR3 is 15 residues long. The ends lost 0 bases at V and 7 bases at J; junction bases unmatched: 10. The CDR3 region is CASSLAGGSLGEQYF. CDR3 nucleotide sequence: TGCGCCAGCAGCTTGGCAGGGGGAAGTCTTGGGGAGCAGTACTTC.

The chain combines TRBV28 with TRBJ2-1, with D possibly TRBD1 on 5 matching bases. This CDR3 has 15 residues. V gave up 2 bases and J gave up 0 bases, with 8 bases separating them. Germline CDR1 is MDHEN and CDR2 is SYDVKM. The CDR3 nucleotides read TGTGCCAGCAGTTTAGGACACCTCTCCTACAATGAGCAGTTCTTC. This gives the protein CASSLGHLSYNEQFF.

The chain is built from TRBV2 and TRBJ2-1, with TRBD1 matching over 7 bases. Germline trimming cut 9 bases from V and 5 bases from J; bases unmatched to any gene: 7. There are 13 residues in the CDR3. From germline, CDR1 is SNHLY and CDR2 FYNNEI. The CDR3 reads CASHRDRNNEQFF. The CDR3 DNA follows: TGTGCCAGTCACCGGGACAGAAACAATGAGCAGTTCTTC.

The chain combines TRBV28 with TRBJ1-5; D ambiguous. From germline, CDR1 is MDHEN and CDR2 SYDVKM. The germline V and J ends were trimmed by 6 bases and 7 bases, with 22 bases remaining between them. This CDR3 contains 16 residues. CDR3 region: CASRLPRPGAGQPQHF. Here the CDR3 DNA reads TGTGCCAGCAGATTACCCCGTCCGGGTGCTGGACAGCCCCAGCATTTT. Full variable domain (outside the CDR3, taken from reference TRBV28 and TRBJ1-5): DVKVTQSSRYLVKRTGEKVFLECVQDMDHENMFWYRQDPGLGLRLIYFSYDVKMKEKGDIPEGYSVSREKKERFSLILESASTNQTSMYLCASRLPRPGAGQPQHFGDGTRLSIL.

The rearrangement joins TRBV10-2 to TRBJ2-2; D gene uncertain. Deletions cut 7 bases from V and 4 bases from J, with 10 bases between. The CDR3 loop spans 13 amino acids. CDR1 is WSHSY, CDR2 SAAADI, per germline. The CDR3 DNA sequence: TGCGCCAGCACGCAGGAAGTCACCGGGGAGCTGTTTTTT. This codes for CASTQEVTGELFF.

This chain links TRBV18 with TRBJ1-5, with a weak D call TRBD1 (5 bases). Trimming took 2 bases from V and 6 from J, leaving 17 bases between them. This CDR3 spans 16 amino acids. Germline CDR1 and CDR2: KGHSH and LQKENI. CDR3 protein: CASSPWSGMQGQPQHF. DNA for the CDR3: TGTGCCAGCTCACCATGGAGCGGGATGCAGGGTCAGCCCCAGCATTTT.

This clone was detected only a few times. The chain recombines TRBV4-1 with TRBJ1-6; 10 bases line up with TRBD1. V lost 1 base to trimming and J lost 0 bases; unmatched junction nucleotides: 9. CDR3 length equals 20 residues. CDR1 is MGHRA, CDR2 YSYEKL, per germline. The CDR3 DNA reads TGCGCCAGCAGCCAAGGACTTCTAGGGACAGGGGCCTCCTATAATTCACCCCTCCACTTT. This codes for CASSQGLLGTGASYNSPLHF.

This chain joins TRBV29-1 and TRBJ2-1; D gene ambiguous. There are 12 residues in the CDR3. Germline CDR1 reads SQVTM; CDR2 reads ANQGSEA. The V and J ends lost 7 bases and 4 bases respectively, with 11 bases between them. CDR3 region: CSAYGLYNEQFF. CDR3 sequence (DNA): TGCAGCGCATACGGGTTATACAATGAGCAGTTCTTC.

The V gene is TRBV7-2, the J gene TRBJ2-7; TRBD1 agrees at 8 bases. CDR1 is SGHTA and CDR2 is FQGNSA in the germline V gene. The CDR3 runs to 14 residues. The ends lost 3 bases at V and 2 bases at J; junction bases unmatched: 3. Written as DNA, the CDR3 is TGTGCCAGCAGCTTTGGGACAGGTGCCTACGAGCAGTACTTC. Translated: CASSFGTGAYEQYF.

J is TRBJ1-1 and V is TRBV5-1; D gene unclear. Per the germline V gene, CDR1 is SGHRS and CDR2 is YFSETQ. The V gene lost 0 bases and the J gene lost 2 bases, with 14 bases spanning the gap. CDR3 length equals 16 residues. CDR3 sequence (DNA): TGCGCCAGCAGCTTGGGTTTGACGGGAATTAACACTGAAGCTTTCTTT. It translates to CASSLGLTGINTEAFF.

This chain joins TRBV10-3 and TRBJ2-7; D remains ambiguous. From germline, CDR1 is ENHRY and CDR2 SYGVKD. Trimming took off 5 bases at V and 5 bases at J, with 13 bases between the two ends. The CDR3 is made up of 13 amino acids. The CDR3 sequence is CAISSSGGDEQYF. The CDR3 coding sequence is TGTGCCATCAGTTCGTCCGGCGGTGACGAGCAGTACTTC.

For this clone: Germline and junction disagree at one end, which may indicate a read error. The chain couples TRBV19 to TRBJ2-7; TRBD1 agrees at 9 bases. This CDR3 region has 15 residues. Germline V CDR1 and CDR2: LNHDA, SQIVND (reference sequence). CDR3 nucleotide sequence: TGTGCCAGCAGTATATCGGGACAGGGAGCCATCGAGCAGTACTTC. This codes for CASSISGQGAIEQYF.